What follows describes a single T cell receptor beta chain. Antigen unknown. The trim removed 5 bases at V and 5 bases at J, leaving 10 bases unmatched. The germline gives CDR1 MNHNY, CDR2 SVGAGI (reference sequence). The CDR3 extends over 16 amino acids. These data are taken from a study of blood T cells in healthy people across ages. Study-level points and caveats: Observed TCR beta diversity showed a strong correlation with the percentage of naive T cells as measured by flow cytometry.

Primed by a sample-barcoded 5' primer and a J-beta primer mix, a second PCR proceeded for about 7 to 12 cycles. All samples gave at least 2.5 million CDR3-containing paired-end reads. TCRdb called the 5' RACE reads again in MiXCR, with one record for every CDR3 protein. The sample lists around 650,000 distinct CDR3 sequences; approximately 40% were seen once. Material for sequencing was blood. The chain employs TRBV6-6 and TRBJ2-3; 10 bases map to TRBD2. This sequence originates from a man of 80 years or more in good health. Written as DNA, the CDR3 is TGTGCCAGCAGTAAATCTAGCGGGAGTTACGTAGATACGCAGTATTTT. Its protein is CASSKSSGSYVDTQYF.